Listed here are 30 T cell receptor beta chains from one sample, sequenced in a study of T cells after yellow fever vaccination. One entry per CDR3 protein results from TCRdb running MiXCR on the 5' RACE reads. The sample shows about 580,000 distinct CDR3 sequences, roughly a sixth of them seen only once. The sample consisted of PBMCs, taken about 5 days after the first yellow fever vaccination. The receptors were gathered from a young man who received the YFV17D yellow fever vaccine.

This clonotype was counted only a few times. CDR3 coding DNA: TGCAGTGCGGGACTAGCGGGGGTTCTAGATACGCAGTATTTT. This encodes CSAGLAGVLDTQYF. V gene TRBV20-1 combines with J gene TRBJ2-3, with 14 positions matching TRBD2. Looked up from germline, CDR1 is DFQATT and CDR2 is SNEGSKA (reference sequence). J gave up 5 bases and V 6 bases, and 4 bases lay outside the gene matches. This CDR3 is 14 amino acids long.

V and J are TRBV5-1 and TRBJ1-4; D ambiguous. The germline CDR1 and CDR2 sequences are SGHRS and YFSETQ. With 4 bases removed from V and 4 bases from J, the gap between germline ends came to 14 bases. This CDR3 contains 15 residues. CDR3 DNA sequence: TGCGCCAGCAGCCCGGAGGAACACGGTAATGAAAAACTGTTTTTT. It codes for CASSPEEHGNEKLFF.

The chain carries TRBV7-2 and TRBJ2-5; 12 nucleotides line up with TRBD2. V shed 5 bases and J 7 bases; nucleotides not matched to a gene: 8. The CDR3 is 15 amino acids. Germline V gives CDR1 SGHTA, CDR2 FQGNSA. CDR3 loop: CASSRLAGAPGTQYF. The CDR3 DNA sequence: TGTGCCAGCAGCAGACTAGCGGGGGCCCCAGGGACCCAGTACTTC.

In its sample, this clonotype was seen a few times. V and J are TRBV7-2 and TRBJ2-5; 9 bases match TRBD1. With V trimmed by 5 bases and J by 4 bases, 8 bases remained unmatched. Germline values: CDR1 SGHTA, CDR2 FQGNSA. The CDR3 length is 15 residues. CDR3: CASSVEGQGGETQYF. CDR3 nucleotide sequence: TGTGCCAGCAGCGTAGAGGGACAGGGTGGAGAGACCCAGTACTTC.

This clonotype was observed a few times. The chain has TRBV20-1 and TRBJ2-1; D is perhaps TRBD1 (6 bases). V shed 6 bases and J shed 6 bases, with 18 bases lying between them. The V gene's germline CDR1 is DFQATT and CDR2 SNEGSKA (reference sequence). CDR3 size: 14 residues. CDR3 protein: CSAPHGGSRNEQFF. Written as DNA, the CDR3 is TGCAGTGCCCCACATGGGGGCTCTCGCAATGAGCAGTTCTTC.

This clonotype was observed at least ten times. This rearrangement joins TRBV6-5 to TRBJ2-3, with TRBD2 as a possible D gene (5 bases). Germline assignment: CDR1 MNHEY and CDR2 SVGAGI. V gave up 4 bases and J gave up 3 bases, with 14 bases separating them. The CDR3 sequence is 15 residues long. CDR3 coding DNA: TGTGCCAGCAGTTTACCGGGCCGAGGGACAGATACGCAGTATTTT. It codes for CASSLPGRGTDTQYF.

This clonotype was detected only a few times. The CDR3 nucleotides are TGTGCCAGCAGGGAAGGGGGACTTATTACCTCCTATAATTCACCCCTCCACTTT. It is translated as CASREGGLITSYNSPLHF. The rearrangement uses TRBV5-5 and TRBJ1-6; perhaps TRBD1 as D (6 bases). The CDR3 length is 18 residues. The germline V and J ends were trimmed by 5 bases and 0 bases, with 18 bases remaining between them. CDR1 and CDR2 from the germline V gene are SGHKS and YYEKEE (reference sequence).

This clonotype has a handful of counts. The rearrangement joins TRBV7-9 to TRBJ1-2; TRBD1 is a possible D gene (5 bases). Germline-derived CDR1 and CDR2 are SEHNR and FQNEAQ (reference sequence). The length of the CDR3 is 13 residues. Deletions cut 1 base from V and 3 bases from J, with 6 bases between. The CDR3 nucleotides are TGTGCCAGCAGCTTAGTCAGGGACTATGGCTACACCTTC. Amino acids: CASSLVRDYGYTF.

This clonotype has only a few counts. The CDR3 sequence is CAMSPGVRHNEQFF. CDR3 coding DNA: TGTGCCATGAGCCCCGGGGTACGGCACAATGAGCAGTTCTTC. The chain recombines TRBV28 with TRBJ2-1; D perhaps matches TRBD2 (5 bases). V was shortened by 10 bases and J by 5 bases, with 18 bases between the two germline ends. The germline V gene encodes CDR1 MDHEN and CDR2 SYDVKM. The CDR3 consists of 14 residues.

This clonotype was detected only a few times. V and J are TRBV4-1 and TRBJ2-7; D possibly corresponds to TRBD2 (6 bases). The germline gives CDR1 MGHRA, CDR2 YSYEKL. The ends were cut back, 0 bases at V and 4 bases at J, with 13 bases in the middle. The CDR3 is 15 amino acids. Here the CDR3 DNA reads TGCGCCAGCAGCCAAGAGAGGCTAGCGAGTTACGAGCAGTACGTC. The encoded protein is CASSQERLASYEQYV.

The rearrangement uses TRBV29-1 and TRBJ2-7, with D possibly matching TRBD1 (6 bases). Germline V lookup: CDR1 SQVTM, CDR2 ANQGSEA. V was trimmed by 0 bases and J by 2 bases, leaving 11 bases between them. This CDR3 comprises 14 residues. DNA of the CDR3: TGCAGCGTTGAAGAGGGACACGAAACCTACGAGCAGTACTTC. This codes for CSVEEGHETYEQYF.

In regard to this clonotype: This could be a read error, since a much larger clone is one nucleotide away. The chain is built from TRBV24-1 and TRBJ2-3; 7 bases match TRBD1. The J segment lost 1 base and the V segment lost 8 bases, leaving 2 bases of the junction unmatched. CDR3 length: 13 amino acids. Germline CDR1 is KGHDR and CDR2 is SFDVKD. CDR3 region: CATKGAGTDTQYF. CDR3 coding DNA: TGTGCCACCAAGGGGGCGGGCACAGATACGCAGTATTTT.

This clonotype showed up many times. The chain uses TRBV6-2 or TRBV6-3 and TRBJ2-1; 8 bases map to TRBD2. The CDR3 covers 14 residues. With V trimmed by 2 bases and J by 9 bases, 6 bases remained unmatched. Germline-derived CDR1 and CDR2 are MNHEY and SVGEGT. The CDR3 DNA sequence: TGTGCCAGCAGTTACATCGGACTAGCTGGTGAGCAGTTCTTC. It yields the protein CASSYIGLAGEQFF.

This clonotype has just a few counts. The V call is TRBV27, the J call TRBJ2-3; 9 bases agree with TRBD2. The CDR3 has 17 amino acids. V gave up 5 bases and J gave up 1 base; unmatched junction bases: 10. Germline CDR1 MNHEY, CDR2 SMNVEV (reference sequence). CDR3 DNA sequence: TGTGCCAGCAGTCCCGGGACTAGCCCCCGGCGCACAGATACGCAGTATTTT. The encoded protein is CASSPGTSPRRTDTQYF.

This chain links TRBV4-2 with TRBJ1-1, with D perhaps matching TRBD1 (5 bases). CDR3 length: 16 amino acids. The germline gives CDR1 LGHNA, CDR2 YNFKEQ. Trimming removed 4 bases from V and 0 bases from J, with 15 bases in between. The DNA of the CDR3 is TGTGCCAGCAGCCCGTGGGTGGACATTATGAACACTGAAGCTTTCTTT. Translating gives CASSPWVDIMNTEAFF.

CDR3 DNA: TGTGCCAGCAGTTTAATAGGGGACGCCGACGAAAAACTGTTTTTT. Translated: CASSLIGDADEKLFF. V is TRBV6-2 or TRBV6-3 and J is TRBJ1-4, with a tentative D call TRBD1 (5 bases). The CDR3 has 15 residues. Trimming shortened V by 4 bases and J by 8 bases, and 17 bases separated the two germline ends. Germline CDR1 MNHEY, CDR2 SVGEGT.

This clonotype was seen a few times. The chain combines TRBV5-4 with TRBJ2-2; D gene uncertain. The germline V gene has CDR1 SGHNT and CDR2 YYREEE (reference sequence). The CDR3 loop spans 12 amino acids. V was cut by 7 bases and J by 6 bases, with 10 bases left in between. The CDR3 sequence: CASGELSGELFF. The CDR3, as DNA: TGTGCCAGCGGCGAGTTGTCCGGGGAGCTGTTTTTT.

There are many counts of this clonotype. The chain recombines TRBV4-2 with TRBJ1-5; tentatively, D is TRBD1 (5 bases). From germline, CDR1 is LGHNA and CDR2 YNFKEQ. V was shortened by 3 bases and J by 4 bases, with 10 bases between the two germline ends. CDR3 length equals 14 residues. The CDR3 loop reads CASSHQGENQPQHF. The CDR3 region has the DNA TGTGCCAGCAGCCACCAGGGTGAGAATCAGCCCCAGCATTTT.

The V call is TRBV12-3 or TRBV12-4, the J call TRBJ2-5, with 8 bases that match TRBD2. The CDR3 loop spans 15 amino acids. V trimming: 7 bases; J trimming: 5 bases; junction bases outside the gene matches: 12. The CDR3: CASIQSGGLGETQYF. CDR3 sequence (DNA): TGTGCCAGCATCCAATCGGGGGGGCTCGGGGAGACCCAGTACTTC.

Only a few counts were recorded for this clonotype. V usage is TRBV7-2 and J usage is TRBJ1-1, with 11 bases that match TRBD1. Germline V lookup: CDR1 SGHTA, CDR2 FQGNSA. Unmatched junction bases numbered 12, after V lost 4 bases and J lost 11 bases. The CDR3 spans 15 residues. As DNA, the CDR3 is TGTGCCAGCAGCTCTTTTGGGACAGGGGGGGTTCGCGCTTTCTTT. It is translated as CASSSFGTGGVRAFF. Full variable domain (outside the CDR3, taken from reference TRBV7-2 and TRBJ1-1): GAGVSQSPSNKVTEKGKDVELRCDPISGHTALYWYRQSLGQGLEFLIYFQGNSAPDKSGLPSDRFSAERTGGSVSTLTIQRTQQEDSAVYLCASSSFGTGGVRAFFGQGTRLTVV.

The chain joins TRBV5-1 to TRBJ1-1; TRBD1 agrees at 7 bases. J was trimmed by 8 bases and V by 0 bases; bases with no gene match: 4. The CDR3 runs to 13 residues. Germline V gene lookup returns CDR1 SGHRS and CDR2 YFSETQ. The CDR3, as DNA: TGCGCCAGCAGCTTGGGATTGGACAGGGAAGCTTTCTTT. Translated: CASSLGLDREAFF.

This clonotype was observed a few times. The J gene is TRBJ2-1, the V gene TRBV5-1; D may be TRBD2 (5 bases). There are 14 residues in the CDR3. Trimming cost V 0 bases and J 6 bases, with 10 bases left between them. Germline V gene data show CDR1 as SGHRS and CDR2 as YFSETQ. The CDR3 spells CASSLAGVRNEQFF. In DNA, the CDR3 is TGCGCCAGCAGCTTGGCCGGGGTACGCAATGAGCAGTTCTTC.

This rearrangement joins TRBV4-3 to TRBJ1-1; TRBD1 is a possible D gene (5 bases). This CDR3 comprises 16 residues. Between the trimmed V and J ends, which lost 0 bases and 1 base, there was a span of 12 bases. Germline lookup yields CDR1 LGHNA and CDR2 YSLEER. CDR3 in amino acids: CASSQDSWGGNTEAFF. The CDR3 nucleotides read TGCGCCAGCAGCCAAGATTCCTGGGGGGGGAACACTGAAGCTTTCTTT.

This clonotype was seen more than once but under ten times. The chain links TRBV29-1 to TRBJ2-1; possible D gene TRBD2, 7 bases. The germline V gene encodes CDR1 SQVTM and CDR2 ANQGSEA. This CDR3 is built from 12 residues. The V end lost 3 bases, the J end lost 10 bases, and 13 bases lay between the germline ends. The CDR3 reads CSVDAGAGEQFF. DNA for the CDR3: TGCAGCGTTGACGCGGGGGCGGGCGAGCAGTTCTTC.

The rearrangement links TRBV5-1 to TRBJ2-1; 8 bases fit TRBD1. The CDR3 is made up of 15 amino acids. Germline lookup yields CDR1 SGHRS and CDR2 YFSETQ. Germline trimming cut 4 bases from V and 7 bases from J; bases unmatched to any gene: 10. DNA of the CDR3: TGCGCCAGCAGCCCCACAGGGGGGTTTGGGAATGAGCAGTTCTTC. It is translated as CASSPTGGFGNEQFF.

This clonotype was seen a few times. The rearrangement uses TRBV6-5 and TRBJ2-5, with D tentatively TRBD2 (6 bases). Trimming shortened V by 2 bases and J by 4 bases, and 11 bases separated the two germline ends. Germline values: CDR1 MNHEY, CDR2 SVGAGI. This CDR3 is 14 amino acids long. CDR3 sequence (DNA): TGTGCCAGCAGTTACCCGGGACTTGGAGAGACCCAGTACTTC. The encoded protein is CASSYPGLGETQYF.

The genes are TRBV6-1 and TRBJ2-5, with 8 bases identical to TRBD2. Germline CDR1 reads MNHNS; CDR2 reads SASEGT. The V segment lost 6 bases and the J segment 6 bases; nucleotides outside the gene matches: 18. The CDR3 runs 17 residues. As DNA, the CDR3 is TGTGCCAGCAGAAGACAGCGGGGGACCATTTTAGAAAAGACCCAGTACTTC. This gives the protein CASRRQRGTILEKTQYF.

CDR3 nucleotides: TGCAGTGCTCAAACAGGGGGGGACGAGCAGTACTTC. Amino acids: CSAQTGGDEQYF. This chain uses TRBV20-1 with TRBJ2-7; D may be TRBD1 (8 bases). Germline V gives CDR1 DFQATT, CDR2 SNEGSKA (reference sequence). The CDR3 covers 12 residues. V shed 5 bases and J shed 5 bases, with 13 bases lying between them.

This clonotype showed up just a few times. The V call is TRBV4-1, the J call TRBJ2-6, with D perhaps being TRBD1 or TRBD2 (6 bases each). V lost 4 bases and J 1 base, leaving 17 bases between the germline ends. This CDR3 spans 18 amino acids. Germline CDR1 MGHRA, CDR2 YSYEKL. The CDR3 spells CASSLRRGRGSGANVLTF. In DNA form, the CDR3 reads TGCGCCAGCAGCCTGAGGAGGGGTAGGGGGTCTGGGGCCAACGTCCTGACTTTC.

This clonotype was seen more than once but under ten times. The CDR3 sequence is CASSQEDRTGTLPRETQYF. The CDR3 nucleotides are TGTGCCAGCAGCCAAGAAGATAGGACAGGTACCCTTCCGCGAGAGACCCAGTACTTC. V gene TRBV3-1 combines with J gene TRBJ2-5; TRBD1 aligns across 7 bases. CDR1 and CDR2 (germline): LGHDT, YNNKEL (reference sequence). This CDR3 is 19 amino acids long. The V segment lost 0 bases and the J segment 4 bases; nucleotides outside the gene matches: 17.